This paragraph reports one TCR beta chain. Libraries were prepared by immunoSEQ multiplex PCR; TCRdb keeps only in-frame clonotypes and omits some of them. The sample yields 55,000 to 90,000 clones, around 86% seen once. V was pared by 10 bases and J by 4 bases, with 10 bases between. The CDR3 covers 11 residues. CDR1 is LNHDA, CDR2 SQIVND, per germline (reference sequence). The data are from a study of blood T cell repertoires in COVID-19. The sample taken for sequencing was peripheral blood. V is TRBV19 and J is TRBJ1-2; tentatively, D is TRBD1 (5 bases). This clonotype was obtained from a woman aged 55-69 years with acute or convalescent COVID-19. The DNA of the CDR3 is TGTGCCACCAGGGCCATCTATGGCTACACCTTC. It translates to CATRAIYGYTF.